The rows below give T cell receptor beta chains drawn from one sample of a study of shared clonotypes between healthy human individuals. Profiled with immunoSEQ multiplex PCR; TCRdb holds only in-frame clones, not every one. The sample records roughly 650,000 clones, approximately 96% being singletons. The sample consisted of naive CD8+ T cells sorted from blood. All receptors derive from a woman aged 25-40 years in good health. Each CDR3 is given with its conserved first and last residue. The D gene is left open where the match is weak. Rows give clone size only sometimes, using once, few, many, or a class for an expanded clone.

CASRAHKGRADTQYF | TGTGCCAGCAGGGCTCACAAAGGTCGTGCAGATACGCAGTATTTT | TRBJ2-3 | NA | TRBV11-2 | NA
CASSLTGLGNEQFF | TGTGCCAGCAGCCTAACGGGGTTAGGCAATGAGCAGTTCTTC | TRBJ2-1 | NA | TRBV28 | once
CASSPYESDTQYF | TGTGCCAGCAGCCCTTACGAGTCGGATACGCAGTATTTT | TRBJ2-3 | NA | TRBV9 | NA
CASSQRDSPRINYGYTF | TGTGCCAGCAGCCAGAGGGACAGCCCCCGTATTAACTATGGCTACACCTTC | TRBJ1-2 | TRBD1 | TRBV14 | NA
CASKSGMSSYNEQFF | TGTGCCTCTAAAAGCGGGATGAGCTCCTACAATGAGCAGTTCTTC | TRBJ2-1 | TRBD2 | TRBV19 | NA
CASSQGGYSNQPQHF | TGTGCCAGCAGCCAGGGGGGGTATAGCAATCAGCCCCAGCATTTT | TRBJ1-5 | NA | TRBV14 | few
CASSFLYNQPQHF | TGTGCCAGCAGCTTCTTATACAATCAGCCCCAGCATTTT | TRBJ1-5 | NA | TRBV7-2 | NA
CASSLGRETQYF | TGTGCCAGCAGCTTAGGGAGAGAGACCCAGTACTTC | TRBJ2-5 | NA | TRBV7-9 | NA
CAKKRGPGYEQYF | TGCGCCAAGAAGCGGGGCCCCGGCTACGAGCAGTACTTC | TRBJ2-7 | TRBD2 | TRBV5-1 | NA
CASSDRSVF | TGTGCCAGCAGTGATAGGTCGGTCTTT | TRBJ2-3 | NA | TRBV6-1 | NA
CASSQELARIPYEQYF | TGCGCCAGCAGCCAAGAACTAGCGCGAATTCCCTACGAGCAGTACTTC | TRBJ2-7 | TRBD2 | TRBV4-1 | NA
CASSEPSGYGETQYF | TGTGCCAGCAGTGAACCCAGCGGGTATGGGGAGACCCAGTACTTC | TRBJ2-5 | NA | TRBV6-1 | NA
CASTPSTDTQYF | TGTGCCAGCACCCCTTCCACAGATACGCAGTATTTT | TRBJ2-3 | NA | TRBV25-1 | NA
CASSVGLNTEAFF | TGTGCCAGCAGTGTGGGTCTGAACACTGAAGCTTTCTTT | TRBJ1-1 | NA | TRBV28 | NA
CASSVSGTMGEKLFF | TGTGCCAGCAGCGTATCTGGGACGATGGGTGAAAAACTGTTTTTT | TRBJ1-4 | NA | TRBV9 | NA
CASSQESTGTLSTDTQYF | TGTGCCAGCAGCCAAGAATCGACAGGGACATTGAGCACAGATACGCAGTATTTT | TRBJ2-3 | TRBD1 | TRBV4-2 | NA
CAISDWAMDQPQHF | TGTGCCATCAGTGATTGGGCGATGGATCAGCCCCAGCATTTT | TRBJ1-5 | NA | TRBV10-3 | NA
CASGKGTEAFF | TGTGCCAGCGGGAAGGGCACTGAAGCTTTCTTT | TRBJ1-1 | NA | TRBV9 | NA
CASSQESGSATGELFF | TGTGCCAGCAGCCAAGAGAGCGGGAGTGCCACCGGGGAGCTGTTTTTT | TRBJ2-2 | TRBD2 | TRBV4-2 | NA
CASKGGGSNQPQHF | TGTGCCAGTAAGGGAGGAGGTAGCAATCAGCCCCAGCATTTT | TRBJ1-5 | NA | TRBV19 | NA
CAISARLAGGPNEQFF | TGTGCCATCAGTGCCCGACTAGCGGGAGGGCCAAATGAGCAGTTCTTC | TRBJ2-1 | TRBD2 | TRBV10-3 | NA
CASSGSRGRGYGYTF | TGTGCCAGCAGCGGAAGTCGTGGTAGGGGCTATGGCTACACCTTC | TRBJ1-2 | NA | TRBV9 | NA
CASSPQIYHPGNEQYF | TGTGCCAGCAGTCCCCAGATCTATCATCCGGGAAATGAGCAGTACTTC | TRBJ2-7 | NA | TRBV27 | once
CASSFIQASSYEQYF | TGTGCCAGCAGCTTTATTCAGGCTAGCTCCTACGAGCAGTACTTC | TRBJ2-7 | NA | TRBV5-8 | once
CASGGTGRRRNEQFF | TGTGCCAGCGGGGGGACAGGCCGAAGAAGGAATGAGCAGTTCTTC | TRBJ2-1 | TRBD1 | TRBV25-1 | NA
CASSMGLFYEQYF | TGTGCCAGCAGCATGGGCCTCTTCTACGAGCAGTACTTC | TRBJ2-7 | NA | TRBV13 | NA
CASSLTGFMSYGYTF | TGCGCCAGCAGCTTGACAGGGTTCATGTCCTATGGCTACACCTTC | TRBJ1-2 | NA | TRBV5-1 | NA
CASSPIPGQGGKTQYF | TGTGCCAGCTCTCCCATCCCCGGACAGGGGGGAAAGACCCAGTACTTC | TRBJ2-5 | TRBD1 | TRBV11-2 | NA
CASSGDNTGELFF | TGCGCCAGCAGTGGGGACAACACCGGGGAGCTGTTTTTT | TRBJ2-2 | NA | TRBV10-1 | NA
CAISSFAGTSGRAVVSNEQFF | TGTGCCATCAGCAGCTTTGCCGGGACTAGCGGGAGGGCGGTTGTGAGTAATGAGCAGTTCTTC | TRBJ2-1 | TRBD2 | TRBV10-3 | NA
CASSLEGKTGELFF | TGTGCCAGCAGTTTAGAGGGTAAAACCGGGGAGCTGTTTTTT | TRBJ2-2 | NA | TRBV28 | NA
CASSAARGRGTSGANVLTF | TGTGCCAGCAGCGCAGCGAGGGGCAGGGGGACCTCTGGGGCCAACGTCCTGACTTTC | TRBJ2-6 | TRBD1 | TRBV7-9 | NA
CASRPPPGQGHYGYTF | TGTGCCAGCCGACCACCCCCCGGACAGGGCCACTATGGCTACACCTTC | TRBJ1-2 | TRBD1 | TRBV5-6 | once
CASSLVETQYF | TGTGCCAGCAGCCTCGTAGAGACCCAGTACTTC | TRBJ2-5 | NA | TRBV7-9 | NA
CAWSVQGKEKLFF | TGTGCCTGGAGTGTACAAGGGAAGGAAAAACTGTTTTTT | TRBJ1-4 | NA | TRBV30 | NA
CASSPGTAYNEQFF | TGTGCCAGCAGTCCCGGGACAGCCTACAATGAGCAGTTCTTC | TRBJ2-1 | TRBD1 | TRBV27 | NA
CASSQDIRETQYF | TGCGCCAGCAGCCAAGATATTAGAGAGACCCAGTACTTC | TRBJ2-5 | NA | TRBV4-1 | NA
CASSNKRETLKETQYF | TGTGCCAGCAGCAACAAGCGGGAGACGCTGAAAGAGACCCAGTACTTC | TRBJ2-5 | NA | TRBV21-1 | NA
CATLAGNNEQFF | TGCGCCACCCTAGCGGGGAACAATGAGCAGTTCTTC | TRBJ2-1 | TRBD2 | TRBV10-2 | once
CASSADRGPLNQPQHF | TGTGCCAGCAGTGCCGACAGGGGACCGTTAAATCAGCCCCAGCATTTT | TRBJ1-5 | TRBD1 | TRBV2 | once
CASSLFRATNEKLFF | TGTGCCAGCAGCCTATTCCGTGCAACTAATGAAAAACTGTTTTTT | TRBJ1-4 | NA | TRBV7-9 | NA
CAIKGMNTEAFF | TGTGCGATCAAGGGGATGAACACTGAAGCTTTCTTT | TRBJ1-1 | NA | TRBV11-2 | NA
CASSSWTATYGYTF | TGTGCCAGCAGCTCGTGGACAGCCACCTATGGCTACACCTTC | TRBJ1-2 | NA | TRBV5-4 | NA
CASRAQGGSYEQYF | TGTGCCAGCAGAGCACAAGGGGGCTCCTACGAGCAGTACTTC | TRBJ2-7 | NA | TRBV2 | NA
CASSDSVGLGELFF | TGTGCCAGCAGTGACTCCGTCGGACTAGGGGAGCTGTTTTTT | TRBJ2-2 | NA | TRBV6-4 | NA
CASSTRQGQAFF | TGTGCCAGCAGCACCCGACAGGGTCAAGCTTTCTTT | TRBJ1-1 | TRBD1 | TRBV7-9 | NA
CASSRVSTNEKLFF | TGTGCCAGCAGCAGAGTCTCAACTAATGAAAAACTGTTTTTT | TRBJ1-4 | NA | TRBV7-8 | NA
CASSLTKGHEQYF | TGTGCCAGCAGCTTGACAAAAGGACACGAGCAGTACTTC | TRBJ2-7 | NA | TRBV7-9 | once
CASSQFHRGGTDTQYF | TGCGCCAGCAGCCAGTTCCACAGGGGGGGCACAGATACGCAGTATTTT | TRBJ2-3 | TRBD1 | TRBV4-1 | NA
CASSIDSYYEQYF | TGTGCCAGTAGTATAGACAGCTACTACGAGCAGTACTTC | TRBJ2-7 | NA | TRBV19 | NA